Shown below are 21 T cell receptor beta chains from a single sample sequenced in a study of blood T cell repertoires in COVID-19 (dated by TCRdb to 2019 to 2021). The library was prepared using the immunoSEQ multiplex PCR assay. The immuneACCESS repertoire file appears here via TCRdb, limited to in-frame rearrangements. These files lack a portion of the clones; in checked studies, under half of the deficit traces to unresolved V genes, and the cause of the others is not known. The sample includes about 210,000 clones, with around 80% observed a single time. The ten biggest clones cover approximately 12% of the sample. Sequenced material: peripheral blood. These receptors all stem from a woman in her forties with acute or convalescent COVID-19.

CDR3 amino acids: CASSLSGGGYTF. The CDR3 region has the DNA TGTGCCAGTAGTCTCTCGGGAGGTGGCTACACCTTC. The chain carries TRBV19 and TRBJ1-2; D is ambiguous. Trimming took off 5 bases at V and 7 bases at J, with 11 bases between the two ends. Per germline, CDR1 LNHDA and CDR2 SQIVND (reference sequence). The CDR3 runs to 12 residues. Based on the CDR3 plus reference TRBV19 and TRBJ1-2, the full variable domain is DGGITQSPKYLFRKEGQNVTLSCEQNLNHDAMYWYRQDPGQGLRLIYYSQIVNDFQKGDIAEGYSVSREKKESFPLTVTSAQKNPTAFYLCASSLSGGGYTFGSGTRLTVV.

The rearrangement links TRBV5-1 to TRBJ2-7; 11 positions agree with TRBD2. Germline V CDR1 and CDR2: SGHRS, YFSETQ. With 0 bases clipped from V and 2 bases from J, the junction kept 10 bases outside the gene matches. The length of the CDR3 is 18 residues. CDR3 region: CASSLDVTSGMGTYEQYF. CDR3 sequence (DNA): TGCGCCAGCAGCTTGGACGTGACTAGCGGGATGGGGACCTACGAGCAGTACTTC. The entire variable domain, with the rest obtained from reference TRBV5-1 and TRBJ2-7, is as follows: KAGVTQTPRYLIKTRGQQVTLSCSPISGHRSVSWYQQTPGQGLQFLFEYFSETQRNKGNFPGRFSGRQFSNSRSEMNVSTLELGDSALYLCASSLDVTSGMGTYEQYFGPGTRLTVT.

This chain links TRBV3-1 (or the pseudogene TRBV3-2) with TRBJ2-5, with D tentatively TRBD2 (6 bases). V lost 1 base to trimming and J lost 5 bases, with 14 bases between them. Germline V gene data show CDR1 as LGHDT and CDR2 as YNNKEL (reference sequence). This CDR3 is 15 amino acids long. The CDR3 reads CASSQARLAWETQYF. The CDR3, as DNA: TGTGCCAGCAGCCAAGCTCGGCTAGCGTGGGAGACCCAGTACTTC.

The rearrangement links TRBV5-1 to TRBJ2-3; 12 bases map to TRBD2. The CDR3 has 16 residues. V lost 2 bases, J lost 6 bases, and 7 bases stayed unmatched. Germline values: CDR1 SGHRS, CDR2 YFSETQ. In DNA form, the CDR3 reads TGCGCCAGCAGCTTTAAACTAGCGGGGGGCGCGGATACGCAGTATTTT. Translating it yields CASSFKLAGGADTQYF.

V is TRBV27 and J is TRBJ2-1; 10 bases match TRBD2. The CDR3 consists of 15 residues. With 4 bases clipped from V and 6 bases from J, the junction kept 6 bases outside the gene matches. Germline V gene sequence: CDR1 MNHEY, CDR2 SMNVEV (reference sequence). CDR3 loop: CASSSIAGGTNEQFF. In DNA, the CDR3 is TGTGCCAGCAGTTCAATAGCGGGAGGTACCAATGAGCAGTTCTTC.

The V call is TRBV19, the J call TRBJ2-7; 8 bases match TRBD1. V dropped 3 bases and J dropped 6; count of bases not matched to a gene: 4. The CDR3 spans 13 residues. Per germline, CDR1 LNHDA and CDR2 SQIVND (reference sequence). The DNA of the CDR3 is TGTGCCAGTAGTATCGGACAGGGAGTCGAGCAGTACTTC. It translates to CASSIGQGVEQYF.

This clone is a singleton in its sample. This rearrangement joins TRBV7-8 to TRBJ2-1; D unclear. V gave up 3 bases and J gave up 0 bases, with 9 bases separating them. CDR1 SGHVS and CDR2 FQNEAQ come from the germline V gene. The CDR3 has 15 amino acids. CDR3 amino acids: CASSLSGTSYNEQFF. CDR3 sequence (DNA): TGTGCCAGCAGCTTGTCAGGCACCTCCTACAATGAGCAGTTCTTC.

This clone was recorded only once. The genes are TRBV5-5 and TRBJ1-1; D is ambiguous. Germline values: CDR1 SGHKS, CDR2 YYEKEE (reference sequence). The CDR3 sequence is 16 residues long. V was cut by 0 bases and J by 1 base, with 13 bases left in between. The CDR3 spells CASSLGARGSNTEAFF. The CDR3 DNA reads as TGTGCCAGCAGCTTGGGGGCGCGGGGTTCGAACACTGAAGCTTTCTTT.

The count of this clone is one. This sequence joins TRBV14 and TRBJ1-2; D may be TRBD1 (5 bases). V shed 1 base and J shed 3 bases, with 15 bases lying between them. Germline lookup yields CDR1 SGHDN and CDR2 FVKESK. CDR3 length: 16 amino acids. CDR3 region: CASSQAGQVLYYGYTF. As DNA, the CDR3 is TGTGCCAGCAGCCAAGCAGGACAAGTTTTATACTATGGCTACACCTTC. The variable domain in full, with the rest retrieved from reference TRBV14 and TRBJ1-2, is EAGVTQFPSHSVIEKGQTVTLRCDPISGHDNLYWYRRVMGKEIKFLLHFVKESKQDESGMPNNRFLAERTGGTYSTLKVQPAELEDSGVYFCASSQAGQVLYYGYTFGSGTRLTVV.

This clone showed up just once. The chain uses TRBV19 and TRBJ2-1, with D perhaps TRBD2 (6 bases). This CDR3 region has 13 residues. Germline V CDR1 and CDR2: LNHDA, SQIVND (reference sequence). V lost 6 bases and J 8 bases, leaving 14 bases between the germline ends. The CDR3 loop reads CASRRPGVDEQFF. DNA of the CDR3: TGTGCCAGTAGGCGCCCGGGGGTCGATGAGCAGTTCTTC.

This clone was observed a few times. This chain connects TRBV4-2 to TRBJ2-2, with D possibly matching TRBD2 (6 bases). V lost 3 bases to trimming and J lost 3 bases, with 14 bases between them. Germline V CDR1 and CDR2: LGHNA, YNFKEQ. The CDR3 spans 16 residues. The CDR3 spells CASSQRGSSDTGELFF. In DNA form, the CDR3 reads TGTGCCAGCAGCCAGCGGGGTAGCTCGGACACCGGGGAGCTGTTTTTT.

The chain recombines TRBV2 with TRBJ1-6; no reliable D call. V was cut by 5 bases and J by 0 bases, with 2 bases left in between. The germline V gene encodes CDR1 SNHLY and CDR2 FYNNEI. The CDR3 length is 13 residues. The CDR3 nucleotides are TGTGCCAGCAGTTACTCCTATAATTCACCCCTCCACTTT. The encoded protein is CASSYSYNSPLHF.

The chain joins TRBV5-6 to TRBJ1-1; TRBD1 aligns across 9 bases. V shed 7 bases and J 5 bases; nucleotides not matched to a gene: 9. Germline assignment: CDR1 SGHDT and CDR2 YYEEEE. This CDR3 region has 14 residues. The DNA of the CDR3 is TGTGCCAGCCGCTACAGGGGGCTTAAAACTGAAGCTTTCTTT. Its protein product is CASRYRGLKTEAFF.

V is TRBV2 and J is TRBJ2-7; no clear D. Germline V gene sequence: CDR1 SNHLY, CDR2 FYNNEI. CDR3 size: 12 residues. V lost 6 bases, J lost 1 base, and 7 bases lay in between. The chain's CDR3 is CASRGWSYEQYF. The CDR3 DNA follows: TGTGCCAGCAGGGGCTGGTCCTACGAGCAGTACTTC. Combining the CDR3 with reference TRBV2 and TRBJ2-7 gives the whole variable domain EPEVTQTPSHQVTQMGQEVILRCVPISNHLYFYWYRQILGQKVEFLVSFYNNEISEKSEIFDDQFSVERPDGSNFTLKIRSTKLEDSAMYFCASRGWSYEQYFGPGTRLTVT.

The rearrangement joins TRBV7-6 to TRBJ1-4, with 8 bases fitting TRBD1. This CDR3 contains 13 residues. Trimming at V came to 4 bases and at J to 7 bases, leaving 2 bases not matched to a gene. Germline V lookup: CDR1 SGHVS, CDR2 FNYEAQ. CDR3 bases: TGTGCCAGCAGCTACGGACAGGGTGAAAAACTGTTTTTT. Amino acids: CASSYGQGEKLFF.

This chain uses TRBV7-2 with TRBJ2-3; 9 bases are shared with TRBD2. Trimming removed 4 bases from V and 2 bases from J; junction bases left unmatched: 4. The CDR3 is 15 residues long. Germline V gives CDR1 SGHTA, CDR2 FQGNSA. The CDR3 DNA reads as TGTGCCAGCAGCTGGGGACTAGCCCCCACAGATACGCAGTATTTT. Its protein product is CASSWGLAPTDTQYF.

The chain uses TRBV12-3 or TRBV12-4 and TRBJ2-3; D unclear. The V end lost 6 bases, the J end lost 2 bases, and 9 bases lay between the germline ends. This CDR3 contains 13 residues. DNA for the CDR3: TGTGCCAGCAGCCCCAGGCTCACAGATACGCAGTATTTT. Protein sequence: CASSPRLTDTQYF.

This sequence joins TRBV5-4 and TRBJ2-1, with 13 nucleotides matching TRBD2. The V gene end was trimmed by 4 bases and the J gene end by 8 bases; junction bases not matched to a gene: 3. This CDR3 is built from 14 residues. Germline lookup yields CDR1 SGHNT and CDR2 YYREEE (reference sequence). In nucleotides, the CDR3 is TGTGCCAGCAGCGGCGGGACTAGCGGGGATGAGCAGTTCTTC. Translated: CASSGGTSGDEQFF.

This chain uses TRBV19 with TRBJ1-6, with 10 bases identical to TRBD1. This CDR3 contains 14 residues. Germline values: CDR1 LNHDA, CDR2 SQIVND (reference sequence). Trimming at V came to 6 bases and at J to 8 bases, leaving 4 bases not matched to a gene. The CDR3 spells CASRTGGRDSPLHF. The CDR3 DNA reads TGTGCCAGTAGGACAGGGGGCCGGGATTCACCCCTCCACTTT. Based on the CDR3 plus reference TRBV19 and TRBJ1-6, the full variable domain is DGGITQSPKYLFRKEGQNVTLSCEQNLNHDAMYWYRQDPGQGLRLIYYSQIVNDFQKGDIAEGYSVSREKKESFPLTVTSAQKNPTAFYLCASRTGGRDSPLHFGNGTRLTVT.

The CDR3 region has the DNA TGTGCCAGCAGCTCCCGGGACATGTTTGAGCAGTTCTTC. This codes for CASSSRDMFEQFF. J is TRBJ2-1 and V is TRBV3-1 (or the pseudogene TRBV3-2), with D possibly matching TRBD1 (6 bases). Germline lookup yields CDR1 LGHDT and CDR2 YNNKEL (reference sequence). The CDR3 is 13 amino acids. V was shortened by 5 bases and J by 9 bases, with 14 bases between the two germline ends.

The gene calls are TRBV21-1 and TRBJ2-3; TRBD2, the table's D call, was not compared with the DNA. TRBV21-1 is listed as a pseudogene. There are 15 residues in the CDR3. The CDR3 DNA is TGTGCCAGCAACAAGCGGGGACTCAGCACAGATACGCAGTATTTT. Residues: CASNKRGLSTDTQYF.